This T cell receptor (beta chain) was captured in a study of blood T cells in healthy people across ages. The study, taken as a whole, reports: With unsorted PBMCs, a conclusive comparison of naive versus antigen-experienced cells was not possible. Higher diversity, along with more naive CD4+ cells, distinguished long-lived donors from aged donors.

In its sample, this clonotype was seen many times. Its target is unknown. A sample-barcoded 5' primer and a J-beta primer mix were used in a second PCR of roughly 6 to 12 cycles. The authors tagged each cDNA molecule using a template-switch adaptor with 12 random nucleotides. TCRdb used MiXCR to reprocess the 5' RACE reads, holding one entry per CDR3 protein. The sample has hundreds of thousands of distinct CDR3 sequences; roughly 43% are singletons. Sequencing input: blood. This sequence originates from an elderly man in good health.

For the CDR3, the DNA is TGTGCCGGGGACAGGGGAGGCTACGAGCAGTACTTC. The encoded protein is CAGDRGGYEQYF. The chain joins TRBV30 to TRBJ2-7, with 10 bases aligning to TRBD1. Trimming cost V 8 bases and J 3 bases; bases outside gene matches: 4. Germline-derived CDR1 and CDR2 are GTSNPN and SVGIG (reference sequence). The CDR3 spans 12 residues.